The 16 T cell receptor beta chains in this list originate from one sample, sequenced in a study of Ad26.COV2.S vaccination and SARS-CoV-2 variants. Data came from immunoSEQ multiplex PCR; TCRdb stores just in-frame clones and leaves some out. The top ten clones hold less than 4% of a sample with around 450,000 clones, over 75% of them seen once. The treatment is: over 15 received Ad26.COV2.S at low or high dose, single or two shots; 5 received placebo; per-sample allocation not given. Samples were taken on day 63 after the first vaccine or placebo injection. This material consisted of peripheral blood, taken in a trial of Ad26.COV2.S vaccine versus placebo. These receptors were obtained from a person between 18 and 65 years old who received the Ad26.COV2.S COVID-19 vaccine or a placebo.

This rearrangement joins TRBV6-2 or TRBV6-3 to TRBJ1-5; D is unclear. Per the germline V gene, CDR1 is MNHEY and CDR2 is SVGEGT. This CDR3 is built from 12 residues. V was pared by 5 bases and J by 5 bases, with 7 bases between. The CDR3 DNA reads as TGTGCCAGCAGTGGCCGGGATCAGCCCCAGCATTTT. Translation: CASSGRDQPQHF.

The V call is TRBV30, the J call TRBJ1-1; 7 positions agree with TRBD1. Germline V gene sequence: CDR1 GTSNPN, CDR2 SVGIG (reference sequence). V was clipped by 3 bases and J by 0 bases; unmatched bases: 13. This CDR3 spans 17 amino acids. CDR3 amino acids: CAWRGGSTGPMNTEAFF. The CDR3 region has the DNA TGTGCCTGGAGGGGGGGATCGACAGGGCCAATGAACACTGAAGCTTTCTTT. The full variable domain, in which reference TRBV30 and TRBJ1-1 provide the parts outside the CDR3, is SQTIHQWPATLVQPVGSPLSLECTVEGTSNPNLYWYRQAAGRGLQLLFYSVGIGQISSEVPQNLSASRPQDRQFILSSKKLLLSDSGFYLCAWRGGSTGPMNTEAFFGQGTRLTVV.

The chain carries TRBV2 and TRBJ1-4, with D maybe TRBD1 (5 bases). Looked up from germline, CDR1 is SNHLY and CDR2 is FYNNEI. V lost 8 bases to trimming and J lost 4 bases, with 8 bases between them. This CDR3 has 12 amino acids. As DNA, the CDR3 is TGTGCCAGCGGGACTTATAATGAAAAACTGTTTTTT. Amino acids: CASGTYNEKLFF.

The genes are TRBV7-9 and TRBJ2-3; TRBD1 matches at 8 bases. Germline CDR1 SEHNR, CDR2 FQNEAQ (reference sequence). This CDR3 comprises 16 residues. Unmatched junction bases numbered 10, after V lost 5 bases and J lost 3 bases. CDR3 nucleotide sequence: TGTGCCAGCAGCAGCTCCGACAGGGGTGGAACAGATACGCAGTATTTT. As protein: CASSSSDRGGTDTQYF.

This chain links TRBV20-1 with TRBJ1-1; D unclear. The V and J ends lost 1 base and 10 bases respectively, with 10 bases between them. CDR1 and CDR2 from the germline V gene are DFQATT and SNEGSKA (reference sequence). The CDR3 is 11 amino acids. In nucleotides, the CDR3 is TGCAGTGCTAGAGGCCACGGAGGAGCTTTCTTT. It specifies CSARGHGGAFF.

This rearrangement joins TRBV18 to TRBJ2-5; no definite D call. Germline V CDR1 and CDR2: KGHSH, LQKENI. The V and J ends lost 5 bases and 5 bases respectively, with 15 bases between them. The CDR3 runs 14 residues. This CDR3 is CASSKGQLVETQYF. The DNA of the CDR3 is TGTGCCAGCTCAAAGGGCCAGTTGGTGGAGACCCAGTACTTC.

This clone occurred a few times. The chain combines TRBV29-1 with TRBJ1-4; possible D gene TRBD1, 5 bases. The CDR3 totals 14 residues. CDR1 is SQVTM, CDR2 ANQGSEA, per germline. V was cut by 6 bases and J by 5 bases, with 16 bases left in between. The CDR3 nucleotides read TGCAGCGTCCTTGCCGACAGCTCAAATGAAAAACTGTTTTTT. Residues: CSVLADSSNEKLFF.

This chain uses TRBV7-8 with TRBJ2-5; possible D gene TRBD1, 7 bases. Trimming pared 5 bases from V and 1 base from J, leaving 17 bases between. Germline V gene sequence: CDR1 SGHVS, CDR2 FQNEAQ. The CDR3 has 16 residues. CDR3 loop: CASSGRRQGGQETQYF. The CDR3 coding sequence is TGTGCCAGCAGCGGTAGGAGACAGGGAGGCCAAGAGACCCAGTACTTC.

The chain employs TRBV28 and TRBJ2-7; TRBD1 might be the D (5 bases). The CDR3 spans 13 residues. V lost 4 bases and J 6 bases, leaving 13 bases between the germline ends. Looked up from germline, CDR1 is MDHEN and CDR2 is SYDVKM. The DNA of the CDR3 is TGTGCCAGCAGTTACTCAGGGCCTGGCGAGCAGTACTTC. Its protein is CASSYSGPGEQYF.

The chain has TRBV20-1 and TRBJ1-5; D remains ambiguous. The CDR3 consists of 14 residues. Per the germline V gene, CDR1 is DFQATT and CDR2 is SNEGSKA (reference sequence). The V end lost 3 bases, the J end lost 6 bases, and 15 bases lay between the germline ends. The CDR3 nucleotides read TGCAGTGCTAGTCATCCCCTTTCTAGTCAGCCCCAGCATTTT. Its protein is CSASHPLSSQPQHF.

The CDR3 region is CASSLVWGAYNEQFF. The CDR3 nucleotides read TGTGCCAGCAGCTTAGTTTGGGGCGCCTACAATGAGCAGTTCTTC. The chain recombines TRBV7-2 with TRBJ2-1; perhaps TRBD1 as D (5 bases). V dropped 1 base and J dropped 2 bases, with 9 bases sitting between them. This CDR3 has 15 amino acids. Germline V lookup: CDR1 SGHTA, CDR2 FQGNSA.

The gene calls are TRBV4-2 and TRBJ1-5; 9 nucleotides line up with TRBD1. The CDR3 totals 16 residues. CDR1 and CDR2 (germline): LGHNA, YNFKEQ. V was pared by 4 bases and J by 8 bases, with 12 bases of the junction left unmatched. The CDR3 DNA follows: TGTGCCAGCAGCCCACAGACAGGGGGAATGTTGGAGCCCCAGCATTTT. Translated, it gives CASSPQTGGMLEPQHF.

In nucleotides, the CDR3 is TGTGCCAGCAGCATTGGACTAGCGGGGGGTGGAGAGACCCAGTACTTC. It translates to CASSIGLAGGGETQYF. The rearrangement joins TRBV7-3 to TRBJ2-5; 14 positions agree with TRBD2. Germline loops: CDR1 SGHTA, CDR2 FQGTGA. V gave up 5 bases and J gave up 4 bases; unmatched junction bases: 6. This CDR3 is 16 amino acids long.

The genes are TRBV7-2 and TRBJ1-5; TRBD1 matches 9 bases. Germline V gene data show CDR1 as SGHTA and CDR2 as FQGNSA. Unmatched junction bases numbered 4, after V lost 5 bases and J lost 5 bases. The CDR3 spans 14 residues. The CDR3 sequence: CASSPQGADQPQHF. For the CDR3, the DNA is TGTGCCAGCAGCCCACAGGGGGCAGATCAGCCCCAGCATTTT.

The V call is TRBV18, the J call TRBJ2-3, with 11 bases lining up with TRBD2. Trimming took 4 bases from V and 0 from J; bases not matched to a gene: 15. This CDR3 has 20 residues. Germline V gives CDR1 KGHSH, CDR2 LQKENI. The CDR3 sequence: CASSLTAAGTSGRSTDTQYF. In DNA form, the CDR3 reads TGTGCCAGCTCACTTACCGCGGCAGGGACTAGCGGTCGTAGCACAGATACGCAGTATTTT.

The rearrangement links TRBV15 to TRBJ1-1; possible D gene TRBD1, 5 bases. The CDR3 has 15 amino acids. Per germline, CDR1 LNHNV and CDR2 YYDKDF (reference sequence). Trimming shortened V by 1 base and J by 2 bases, and 11 bases separated the two germline ends. The CDR3 sequence: CATSRGRVLNTEAFF. DNA for the CDR3: TGTGCCACCAGCAGAGGCAGGGTTCTTAACACTGAAGCTTTCTTT. Filled out from reference TRBV15 and TRBJ1-1, the complete variable domain reads DAMVIQNPRYQVTQFGKPVTLSCSQTLNHNVMYWYQQKSSQAPKLLFHYYDKDFNNEADTPDNFQSRRPNTSFCFLDIRSPGLGDTAMYLCATSRGRVLNTEAFFGQGTRLTVV.